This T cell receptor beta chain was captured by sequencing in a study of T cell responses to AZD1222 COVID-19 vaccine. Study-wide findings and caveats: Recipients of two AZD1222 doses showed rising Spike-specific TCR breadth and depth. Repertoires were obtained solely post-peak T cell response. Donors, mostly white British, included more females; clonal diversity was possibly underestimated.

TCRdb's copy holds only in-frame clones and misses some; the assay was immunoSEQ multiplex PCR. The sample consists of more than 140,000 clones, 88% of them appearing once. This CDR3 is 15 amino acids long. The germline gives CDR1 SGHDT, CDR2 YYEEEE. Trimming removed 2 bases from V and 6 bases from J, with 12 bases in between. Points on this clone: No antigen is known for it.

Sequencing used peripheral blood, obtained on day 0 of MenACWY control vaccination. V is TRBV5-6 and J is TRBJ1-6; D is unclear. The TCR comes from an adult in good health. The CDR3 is CASSFTVDLNSPLHF. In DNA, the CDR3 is TGTGCCAGCAGCTTCACGGTAGATCTTAATTCACCCCTCCACTTT.